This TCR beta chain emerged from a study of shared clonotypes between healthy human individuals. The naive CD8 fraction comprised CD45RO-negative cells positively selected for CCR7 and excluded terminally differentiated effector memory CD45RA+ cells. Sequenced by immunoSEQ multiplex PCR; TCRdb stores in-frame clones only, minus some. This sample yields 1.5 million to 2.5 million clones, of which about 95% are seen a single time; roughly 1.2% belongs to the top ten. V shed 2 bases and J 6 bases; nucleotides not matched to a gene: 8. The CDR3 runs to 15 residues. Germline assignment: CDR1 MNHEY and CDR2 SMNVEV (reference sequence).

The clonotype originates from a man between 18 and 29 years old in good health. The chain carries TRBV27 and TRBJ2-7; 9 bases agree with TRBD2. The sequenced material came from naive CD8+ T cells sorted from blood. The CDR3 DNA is TGTGCCAGCAGTTTAGGGGCGGGAGGGAACGGCGAGCAGTACTTC. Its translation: CASSLGAGGNGEQYF.